The clone carrying this T cell receptor beta chain was observed a few times. This sample stems from a study of response to subunit inactivated influenza vaccine. Germline V CDR1 and CDR2: SGHTA, FQGNSA. Trimming cost V 5 bases and J 7 bases; bases outside gene matches: 8. The CDR3 runs to 15 residues. TCRdb re-called the RT-PCR reads with MiXCR, one entry per CDR3 protein. The top ten hold more than 9.5% of the sample, which has a few hundred thousand distinct CDR3 sequences, 12% to 15% seen once. This TCR derives from a man aged 45-65 years who received an inactivated influenza vaccine. The genes are TRBV7-2 and TRBJ2-1, with 10 bases identical to TRBD2. Source: PBMCs from blood, taken 11 to 12 days after vaccination. The CDR3 loop reads CASSKMGLAINEQFF. The DNA of the CDR3 is TGTGCCAGCAGCAAGATGGGACTAGCGATTAATGAGCAGTTCTTC.